The rows below give T cell receptor beta chains drawn from one sample of a study of PD-1 and CTLA-4 blockade in melanoma. TCRdb's table, derived via immunoSEQ multiplex PCR, lists solely in-frame clones and lacks some. The sample has under 13,000 clones; approximately 80% are singletons. Sequenced material: CD8+ T cells from peripheral blood, taken from a patient given anti-PD-1 treatment. These TCRs come from a human donor with melanoma. Each CDR3 is given with its conserved first and last residue. Fields, in order: D gene, clone size, J gene, V gene, CDR3 protein, CDR3 DNA. A D gene is named only where the DNA matches it firmly. Size is omitted from some rows. Given values are once, few, many or a class for expanded clones.

d_call: TRBD2; clone_size: -; j_call: TRBJ2-1; v_call: TRBV30; cdr3_aa: CAWSVAGAGYVF; cdr3_nt: TGTGCCTGGAGTGTAGCGGGAGCAGGTTATGTCTTC
d_call: -; clone_size: -; j_call: TRBJ2-2; v_call: TRBV5-6; cdr3_aa: CASSLTGPGELFF; cdr3_nt: TGTGCCAGCAGCTTGACAGGTCCCGGGGAGCTGTTTTTT
d_call: -; clone_size: -; j_call: TRBJ2-3; v_call: TRBV5-5; cdr3_aa: CASCLRTDGTDTQYF; cdr3_nt: TGTGCCAGCTGCCTCCGGACGGACGGCACAGATACGCAGTATTTT
d_call: -; clone_size: few; j_call: TRBJ2-7; v_call: TRBV2; cdr3_aa: CASSEMAGREEQYF; cdr3_nt: TGTGCCAGCAGTGAAATGGCAGGCCGCGAGGAGCAGTACTTC
d_call: -; clone_size: -; j_call: TRBJ1-2; v_call: TRBV5-6; cdr3_aa: CASSLGGSGYTF; cdr3_nt: TGTGCCAGCAGCTTGGGCGGATCGGGCTACACCTTC
d_call: -; clone_size: -; j_call: TRBJ2-5; v_call: TRBV12-3/TRBV12-4; cdr3_aa: CASTKAGTQYF; cdr3_nt: TGTGCCAGCACCAAGGCGGGGACCCAGTACTTC
d_call: -; clone_size: -; j_call: TRBJ2-2; v_call: TRBV9; cdr3_aa: CASSDEGSGELFF; cdr3_nt: TGTGCCAGCAGCGATGAGGGGAGCGGGGAGCTGTTTTTT
d_call: -; clone_size: -; j_call: TRBJ2-7; v_call: TRBV7-9; cdr3_aa: CASSLGASEQYF; cdr3_nt: TGTGCCAGCAGCTTGGGCGCGTCCGAGCAGTACTTC
d_call: TRBD2; clone_size: -; j_call: TRBJ2-7; v_call: TRBV3-1/TRBV3-2; cdr3_aa: CASSQASASGRSYEQYF; cdr3_nt: TGTGCCAGCAGCCAAGCTTCGGCTAGCGGGAGGTCCTACGAGCAGTACTTC
d_call: -; clone_size: few; j_call: TRBJ1-5; v_call: TRBV5-1; cdr3_aa: CASSLPRGGNQPQHF; cdr3_nt: TGCGCCAGCAGCTTGCCCAGGGGTGGCAATCAGCCCCAGCATTTT
d_call: TRBD1; clone_size: -; j_call: TRBJ1-5; v_call: TRBV10-3; cdr3_aa: CAISDQTGNQPQHF; cdr3_nt: TGTGCCATCAGTGATCAGACAGGGAATCAGCCCCAGCATTTT
d_call: TRBD2; clone_size: once; j_call: TRBJ2-1; v_call: TRBV9; cdr3_aa: CASSVEVAGAYNEQFF; cdr3_nt: TGTGCCAGCAGCGTAGAAGTAGCGGGGGCCTACAATGAGCAGTTCTTC
d_call: -; clone_size: once; j_call: TRBJ1-6; v_call: TRBV6-5; cdr3_aa: CASSYLAGVGSPLHF; cdr3_nt: TGTGCCAGCAGTTACCTCGCAGGGGTGGGTTCACCCCTCCACTTT
d_call: TRBD2; clone_size: -; j_call: TRBJ2-1; v_call: TRBV25-1; cdr3_aa: CASQSGAIYEQFF; cdr3_nt: TGTGCCAGCCAAAGCGGGGCTATCTATGAGCAGTTCTTC
d_call: -; clone_size: -; j_call: TRBJ1-1; v_call: TRBV13; cdr3_aa: CASSFLTGDNTEAFF; cdr3_nt: TGTGCCAGCAGCTTTCTGACAGGAGATAACACTGAAGCTTTCTTT
d_call: -; clone_size: -; j_call: TRBJ2-4; v_call: TRBV11-2; cdr3_aa: CASSPGTAKNIQYF; cdr3_nt: TGTGCCAGCAGCCCAGGGACGGCCAAAAACATTCAGTACTTC
d_call: -; clone_size: -; j_call: TRBJ2-1; v_call: TRBV11-2; cdr3_aa: CASSLGGGQGYNEQFF; cdr3_nt: TGTGCCAGCAGCTTAGGGGGGGGCCAAGGTTACAATGAGCAGTTCTTC
d_call: TRBD2; clone_size: -; j_call: TRBJ2-3; v_call: TRBV28; cdr3_aa: CASFGSGLATDTQYF; cdr3_nt: TGTGCCAGCTTTGGTTCCGGACTAGCGACAGATACGCAGTATTTT
d_call: -; clone_size: -; j_call: TRBJ2-1; v_call: TRBV6-5; cdr3_aa: CASSPSGTLLREQFF; cdr3_nt: TGTGCCAGCAGTCCGTCGGGGACTCTTCTGAGAGAGCAGTTCTTC
d_call: -; clone_size: -; j_call: TRBJ1-1; v_call: TRBV6-5; cdr3_aa: CASSYSPGLDTEAFF; cdr3_nt: TGTGCCAGCAGTTATTCTCCAGGGTTAGACACTGAAGCTTTCTTT
d_call: -; clone_size: -; j_call: TRBJ2-7; v_call: TRBV4-1; cdr3_aa: CASSQDVSYEQYF; cdr3_nt: TGCGCCAGCAGCCAAGACGTCTCCTACGAGCAGTACTTC
d_call: -; clone_size: few; j_call: TRBJ2-7; v_call: TRBV6-2/TRBV6-3; cdr3_aa: CASSLPELRGEQYF; cdr3_nt: TGTGCCAGCAGCCTACCGGAGCTGAGGGGCGAGCAGTACTTC
d_call: -; clone_size: -; j_call: TRBJ1-2; v_call: TRBV5-6; cdr3_aa: CASSFDYGYTF; cdr3_nt: TGTGCCAGCAGCTTTGACTATGGCTACACCTTC
d_call: -; clone_size: -; j_call: TRBJ1-5; v_call: TRBV7-2; cdr3_aa: CASSSSRGRQPQHF; cdr3_nt: TGTGCCAGCAGCTCTAGTCGGGGGCGTCAGCCCCAGCATTTT
d_call: -; clone_size: -; j_call: TRBJ1-1; v_call: TRBV20-1; cdr3_aa: CSARLYTEAFF; cdr3_nt: TGCAGTGCTAGACTCTACACTGAAGCTTTCTTT
d_call: -; clone_size: -; j_call: TRBJ1-1; v_call: TRBV19; cdr3_aa: CASSIVGGGEGAFF; cdr3_nt: TGTGCCAGTAGTATAGTAGGGGGGGGAGAAGGAGCTTTCTTT
d_call: TRBD1; clone_size: few; j_call: TRBJ2-7; v_call: TRBV30; cdr3_aa: CAWSGGQGKDEQYF; cdr3_nt: TGTGCCTGGAGTGGAGGACAGGGGAAGGACGAGCAGTACTTC
d_call: -; clone_size: -; j_call: TRBJ1-2; v_call: TRBV12-3/TRBV12-4; cdr3_aa: CASSLGQDYTF; cdr3_nt: TGTGCCAGCAGTTTAGGGCAGGATTACACCTTC
d_call: -; clone_size: -; j_call: TRBJ1-2; v_call: TRBV27; cdr3_aa: CASSRLSGDYGYTF; cdr3_nt: TGTGCCAGCAGTCGATTATCAGGGGACTATGGCTACACCTTC
d_call: -; clone_size: -; j_call: TRBJ1-2; v_call: TRBV10-2; cdr3_aa: CASSDPGPYGYTF; cdr3_nt: TGCGCCAGCAGTGATCCAGGCCCCTATGGCTACACCTTC
d_call: -; clone_size: -; j_call: TRBJ2-5; v_call: TRBV3-1/TRBV3-2; cdr3_aa: CASSQGRPQETQYF; cdr3_nt: TGTGCCAGCAGCCAAGGACGGCCCCAAGAGACCCAGTACTTC
d_call: TRBD2; clone_size: -; j_call: TRBJ2-3; v_call: TRBV5-1; cdr3_aa: CASSFGLADPTDTQYF; cdr3_nt: TGCGCCAGCAGCTTCGGGCTAGCGGATCCCACAGATACGCAGTATTTT
d_call: TRBD2; clone_size: -; j_call: TRBJ2-1; v_call: TRBV9; cdr3_aa: CASSEGGRGSYNEQFF; cdr3_nt: TGTGCCAGCAGCGAGGGAGGGAGGGGCTCCTACAATGAGCAGTTCTTC
d_call: -; clone_size: -; j_call: TRBJ2-6; v_call: TRBV5-1; cdr3_aa: CASSSRPRDSGANVLTF; cdr3_nt: TGCGCCAGCAGCTCTCGTCCCAGGGACTCTGGGGCCAACGTCCTGACTTTC
d_call: -; clone_size: -; j_call: TRBJ2-5; v_call: TRBV5-1; cdr3_aa: CASSSTGLQETQYF; cdr3_nt: TGCGCCAGCAGCTCGACAGGACTCCAAGAGACCCAGTACTTC
d_call: TRBD1; clone_size: -; j_call: TRBJ2-7; v_call: TRBV29-1; cdr3_aa: CSVTGGNSYEQYF; cdr3_nt: TGCAGCGTTACAGGGGGGAACTCCTACGAGCAGTACTTC
d_call: -; clone_size: -; j_call: TRBJ1-4; v_call: TRBV28; cdr3_aa: CASTTGGKLFF; cdr3_nt: TGTGCCAGCACCACTGGGGGAAAACTGTTTTTT
d_call: TRBD2; clone_size: -; j_call: TRBJ2-7; v_call: TRBV7-9; cdr3_aa: CASSPRLAGAEQYF; cdr3_nt: TGTGCCAGCAGCCCCCGACTAGCGGGAGCCGAGCAGTACTTC
d_call: -; clone_size: once; j_call: TRBJ1-2; v_call: TRBV6-5; cdr3_aa: CASSYSGSDRLYGYTF; cdr3_nt: TGTGCCAGCAGTTACTCGGGCTCGGACCGACTCTATGGCTACACCTTC
d_call: -; clone_size: -; j_call: TRBJ1-5; v_call: TRBV10-2; cdr3_aa: CASSGGHYSNQPQHF; cdr3_nt: TGCGCCAGCAGTGGAGGACACTATAGCAATCAGCCCCAGCATTTT
d_call: -; clone_size: -; j_call: TRBJ1-2; v_call: TRBV9; cdr3_aa: CASSVEIEGDMVRRYGYTF; cdr3_nt: TGTGCCAGCAGCGTAGAGATCGAAGGGGACATGGTCCGGAGGTATGGCTACACCTTC
d_call: -; clone_size: -; j_call: TRBJ2-1; v_call: TRBV5-1; cdr3_aa: CASSYRTAYNEQFF; cdr3_nt: TGCGCCAGCAGCTATCGGACAGCCTACAATGAGCAGTTCTTC
d_call: -; clone_size: -; j_call: TRBJ2-1; v_call: TRBV6-5; cdr3_aa: CASSDDNSPYNEQFF; cdr3_nt: TGTGCCAGCAGCGACGACAATAGCCCCTACAATGAGCAGTTCTTC
d_call: -; clone_size: few; j_call: TRBJ2-1; v_call: TRBV4-2; cdr3_aa: CASSQGDYNEQFF; cdr3_nt: TGTGCCAGCAGCCAAGGTGACTACAATGAGCAGTTCTTC
d_call: TRBD2; clone_size: -; j_call: TRBJ2-2; v_call: TRBV7-8; cdr3_aa: CASSLSGSLFTGELFF; cdr3_nt: TGTGCCAGCAGCCTTAGCGGGAGCCTATTCACCGGGGAGCTGTTTTTT
d_call: -; clone_size: -; j_call: TRBJ1-4; v_call: TRBV4-3; cdr3_aa: CASSQDRLGEKLFF; cdr3_nt: TGCGCCAGCAGCCAAGACCGGCTCGGGGAAAAACTGTTTTTT
d_call: TRBD1; clone_size: -; j_call: TRBJ2-2; v_call: TRBV10-2; cdr3_aa: CASGDRGITGELFF; cdr3_nt: TGCGCCTCCGGGGACAGGGGTATCACCGGGGAGCTGTTTTTT
d_call: -; clone_size: -; j_call: TRBJ2-7; v_call: TRBV11-2; cdr3_aa: CASSLYSRAEQYF; cdr3_nt: TGTGCCAGCAGCTTATACAGTCGGGCCGAGCAGTACTTC
d_call: -; clone_size: -; j_call: TRBJ2-3; v_call: TRBV5-5; cdr3_aa: CASSLWQASTDTQYF; cdr3_nt: TGTGCCAGCAGCTTGTGGCAGGCTAGCACAGATACGCAGTATTTT
d_call: -; clone_size: -; j_call: TRBJ2-1; v_call: TRBV19; cdr3_aa: CASSIGWNEQFF; cdr3_nt: TGTGCCAGTAGTATAGGGTGGAATGAGCAGTTCTTC
d_call: -; clone_size: -; j_call: TRBJ1-5; v_call: TRBV7-8; cdr3_aa: CASSPPNQPQHF; cdr3_nt: TGTGCCAGCAGCCCGCCCAATCAGCCCCAGCATTTT
d_call: -; clone_size: -; j_call: TRBJ2-1; v_call: TRBV21-1; cdr3_aa: CASSDLAEAYNEQFF; cdr3_nt: TGTGCCAGCAGCGACCTAGCGGAAGCCTACAATGAGCAGTTCTTC
d_call: TRBD1; clone_size: few; j_call: TRBJ2-7; v_call: TRBV7-8; cdr3_aa: CASSLPRTGSSYEQYF; cdr3_nt: TGTGCCAGCAGCTTACCACGGACAGGGAGCTCCTACGAGCAGTACTTC
d_call: TRBD2; clone_size: -; j_call: TRBJ2-1; v_call: TRBV7-8; cdr3_aa: CASSLGPAGALFYNEQFF; cdr3_nt: TGTGCCAGCAGCTTAGGCCCAGCGGGGGCGCTATTCTACAATGAGCAGTTCTTC
d_call: -; clone_size: once; j_call: TRBJ1-2; v_call: TRBV27; cdr3_aa: CASSPGYGYTF; cdr3_nt: TGTGCCAGCAGCCCAGGGTATGGCTACACCTTC
d_call: -; clone_size: -; j_call: TRBJ2-3; v_call: TRBV2; cdr3_aa: CASTLRGTDTQYF; cdr3_nt: TGTGCCAGCACTCTCAGGGGCACAGATACGCAGTATTTT
d_call: TRBD1; clone_size: -; j_call: TRBJ2-7; v_call: TRBV19; cdr3_aa: CASSIDLGDSSYEQYF; cdr3_nt: TGTGCCAGTAGTATAGATCTAGGGGACAGCTCCTACGAGCAGTACTTC